These 12 T cell receptor beta chains were sequenced from one sample in a study of T-cell memory formation after mild COVID-19. Via MiXCR, TCRdb re-called the 5' RACE reads, giving one row per CDR3 protein. Counted here are 140,000 to 150,000 distinct CDR3 sequences, 15% to 20% occurring once; the ten biggest clones make up approximately 2.4%. Material: PBMCs or a T cell subset sorted from them (not recorded which). Receptors originate from an adult woman who had mild COVID-19 (a few samples of this study predate the infection). Cell type and time point are not known.

This clonotype occurred a few times. The chain uses TRBV5-1 and TRBJ1-1; D unclear. This CDR3 contains 13 residues. Germline CDR1 reads SGHRS; CDR2 reads YFSETQ. V lost 4 bases and J 1 base, leaving 8 bases between the germline ends. The chain's CDR3 is CASSPGWNTEAFF. CDR3 nucleotides: TGCGCCAGCAGCCCGGGATGGAACACTGAAGCTTTCTTT.

The chain carries TRBV25-1 and TRBJ2-3; no clear D gene. Trimming shortened V by 4 bases and J by 5 bases, and 7 bases separated the two germline ends. The CDR3 extends over 12 amino acids. Germline CDR1 and CDR2: MGHDK and SYGVNS. The DNA for the CDR3 is TGTGCCAGCAGTGCCACCGGAGATACGCAGTATTTT. Its protein product is CASSATGDTQYF.

The gene calls are TRBV21-1 and TRBJ2-7. TRBV21-1 has pseudogene status. The CDR3 runs 13 residues. This CDR3 reads CASSKDVFYEQYF. In DNA form, the CDR3 reads TGTGCCAGCAGCAAAGACGTGTTCTACGAGCAGTACTTC.

This sequence joins TRBV3-1 and TRBJ2-5; tentative D call: TRBD2 (6 bases). This CDR3 contains 14 residues. V lost 0 bases and J lost 4, with 9 bases in between. Germline lookup yields CDR1 LGHDT and CDR2 YNNKEL (reference sequence). This CDR3 is CASSQDGGRETQYF. Written as DNA, the CDR3 is TGTGCCAGCAGCCAAGACGGAGGGAGAGAGACCCAGTACTTC.

This clonotype was seen a handful of times. The gene calls are TRBV7-3 and TRBJ2-1; the match to TRBD2 covers 9 bases. J lost 7 bases, V lost 1 base, and 8 bases had no gene match. The CDR3 extends over 16 amino acids. Germline CDR1 is SGHTA and CDR2 is FQGTGA. CDR3 region: CASSLNWAGGRNEQFF. CDR3 sequence (DNA): TGTGCCAGCAGCTTAAACTGGGCGGGGGGGCGTAATGAGCAGTTCTTC.

The chain recombines TRBV5-6 with TRBJ2-3; TRBD1 aligns across 7 bases. The germline gives CDR1 SGHDT, CDR2 YYEEEE. The J segment lost 3 bases and the V segment lost 2 bases, leaving 9 bases of the junction unmatched. The CDR3 loop spans 16 amino acids. In DNA, the CDR3 is TGTGCCAGCAGCTTTTTTACAGGGGAAATGACAGATACGCAGTATTTT. Encoded protein: CASSFFTGEMTDTQYF.

This clonotype was seen more than once but under ten times. This chain connects TRBV18 to TRBJ2-2; possibly TRBD2 for D (5 bases). Per germline, CDR1 KGHSH and CDR2 LQKENI. The CDR3 is 15 amino acids. Trimming left V 2 bases short and J 0 bases short, with 7 bases between. The CDR3 region is CASSPEGANTGELFF. The CDR3 bases are TGTGCCAGCTCACCAGAGGGTGCGAACACCGGGGAGCTGTTTTTT.

This clonotype turned up a few times. This sequence joins TRBV7-9 and TRBJ2-1; no clear D. Germline loops: CDR1 SEHNR, CDR2 FQNEAQ (reference sequence). The CDR3 covers 12 residues. V was trimmed by 5 bases and J by 12 bases, leaving 14 bases between them. DNA of the CDR3: TGTGCCAGCAGCCTTTCCAAGGTAGCGCAGTTCTTC. Protein sequence: CASSLSKVAQFF.

The J gene is TRBJ2-7, the V gene TRBV11-2; 11 bases fit TRBD1. Trimming cost V 3 bases and J 5 bases; bases outside gene matches: 3. Germline values: CDR1 SGHAT, CDR2 FQNNGV. This CDR3 contains 14 residues. The CDR3 sequence is CASSFGQGADEQYF. The DNA of the CDR3 is TGTGCCAGCAGCTTTGGACAGGGGGCGGACGAGCAGTACTTC.

The V gene is TRBV20-1, the J gene TRBJ2-1; 12 positions match TRBD2. The V segment lost 4 bases and the J segment 10 bases; nucleotides outside the gene matches: 8. This CDR3 comprises 14 residues. The germline gives CDR1 DFQATT, CDR2 SNEGSKA (reference sequence). CDR3 protein: CSATGLAGSVEQFF. Written as DNA, the CDR3 is TGCAGTGCTACCGGACTAGCGGGGTCGGTGGAGCAGTTCTTC.

In its sample, this clonotype was seen a few times. This chain uses TRBV18 with TRBJ1-1; possibly TRBD1 for D (5 bases). Germline lookup yields CDR1 KGHSH and CDR2 LQKENI. The V gene lost 4 bases and the J gene lost 7 bases, with 7 bases spanning the gap. This CDR3 region has 11 residues. CDR3 nucleotide sequence: TGTGCCAGCTCACAACAGGTTGAAGCTTTCTTT. This translates into CASSQQVEAFF.

This clonotype has just a few counts. The chain joins TRBV5-1 to TRBJ1-4; the D is unclear. The V gene's germline CDR1 is SGHRS and CDR2 YFSETQ. CDR3 length: 14 residues. The V gene lost 0 bases and the J gene lost 8 bases, with 11 bases spanning the gap. CDR3 protein: CASSLELSREKLFF. CDR3 bases: TGCGCCAGCAGCTTGGAACTTAGCCGGGAAAAACTGTTTTTT. The complete variable domain, with remaining parts taken from reference TRBV5-1 and TRBJ1-4, reads KAGVTQTPRYLIKTRGQQVTLSCSPISGHRSVSWYQQTPGQGLQFLFEYFSETQRNKGNFPGRFSGRQFSNSRSEMNVSTLELGDSALYLCASSLELSREKLFFGSGTQLSVL.